The sequence of this TCR beta chain was determined in a study of T and B cells in COVID-19 patients. The CDR3 consists of 16 residues. Germline trimming cut 0 bases from V and 4 bases from J; bases unmatched to any gene: 4. Germline CDR1 reads MNHEY; CDR2 reads SMNVEV (reference sequence). This clonotype has more than one count but fewer than ten. Blood genomic DNA input for TRB amplification was roughly 220-500 ng. Multiplex PCR with BIOMED2 TRB-A/B primer pools amplified TRB rearrangements. TCRdb analysed the multiplex PCR reads with MiXCR anew, one entry per CDR3 protein. The table shows about 27,000 distinct CDR3 sequences, with approximately 32% occurring only once.

The specimen sequenced was blood. J is TRBJ2-1 and V is TRBV27; 9 bases fit TRBD2. This clonotype was sampled from a human donor who had recovered from COVID-19. In DNA form, the CDR3 reads TGTGCCAGCAGTTTATCGAACAGCGGGAGGTACAATGAGCAGTTCTTC. Protein: CASSLSNSGRYNEQFF.